This T cell receptor beta chain originates from a study of CD8+ T cells in alopecia areata. Germline loops: CDR1 MGHRA, CDR2 YSYEKL. V gave up 4 bases and J gave up 0 bases; unmatched junction bases: 8. CDR3 length equals 18 residues. Reverse transcription of extracted RNA yielded cDNA, which provided the sequencing template. TCRdb keeps only in-frame clones here, not all; method: immunoSEQ multiplex PCR. The table records about 220,000 clones, more than 45% of them present only once. Stated treatment: oral pan-JAK inhibitor, 5-10 mg twice daily. The rearrangement uses TRBV4-1 and TRBJ2-3; TRBD2 matches at 12 bases. The source was CD4+ T cells sorted from blood, collected at week 4, from a patient treated with tofacitinib. This TCR derives from a human donor with alopecia areata. CDR3 loop: CASSLGLAGNPSTDTQYF. CDR3 bases: TGCGCCAGCAGCCTCGGACTAGCGGGGAATCCTAGCACAGATACGCAGTATTTT.